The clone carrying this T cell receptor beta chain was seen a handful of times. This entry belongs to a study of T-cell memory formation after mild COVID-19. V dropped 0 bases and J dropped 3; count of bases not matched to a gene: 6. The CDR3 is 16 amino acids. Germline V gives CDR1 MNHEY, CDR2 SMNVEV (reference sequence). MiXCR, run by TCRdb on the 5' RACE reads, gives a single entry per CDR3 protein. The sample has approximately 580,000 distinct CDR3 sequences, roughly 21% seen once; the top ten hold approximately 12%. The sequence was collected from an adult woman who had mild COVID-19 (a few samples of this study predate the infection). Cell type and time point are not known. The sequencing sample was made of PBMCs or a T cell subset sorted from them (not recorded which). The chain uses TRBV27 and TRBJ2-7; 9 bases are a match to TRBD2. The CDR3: CASSLSPGLASYEQYF. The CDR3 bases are TGTGCCAGCAGTTTATCACCGGGACTAGCAAGCTACGAGCAGTACTTC.